What follows are 10 T cell receptor beta chains derived from one specimen sequenced in a study of blood T cell repertoires in COVID-19. Method: immunoSEQ multiplex PCR; TCRdb's copy keeps in-frame clones and lacks some. The table records 100,000 to 150,000 clones, 74% of them present only once. The material sequenced was peripheral blood. Source of these receptors: a man aged 60 to 69 with acute or convalescent COVID-19.

In its sample, this clone was seen a few times. J is TRBJ2-1 and V is TRBV9; the D gene is possibly TRBD2 (5 bases). CDR1 SGDLS and CDR2 YYNGEE come from the germline V gene. V lost 4 bases and J lost 4, with 21 bases in between. CDR3 length: 17 residues. As DNA, the CDR3 is TGTGCCAGCAGCCCCCATCTATGGTCCGGGAAATACAATGAGCAGTTCTTC. Translation: CASSPHLWSGKYNEQFF. The full variable domain, its missing parts supplied by reference TRBV9 and TRBJ2-1, is DSGVTQTPKHLITATGQRVTLRCSPRSGDLSVYWYQQSLDQGLQFLIQYYNGEERAKGNILERFSAQQFPDLHSELNLSSLELGDSALYFCASSPHLWSGKYNEQFFGPGTRLTVL.

The chain links TRBV9 to TRBJ1-1; D gene unclear. Trimming took off 0 bases at V and 3 bases at J, with 6 bases between the two ends. Looked up from germline, CDR1 is SGDLS and CDR2 is YYNGEE. There are 13 residues in the CDR3. The CDR3 DNA is TGTGCCAGCAGCGTAGCACTAGACACTGAAGCTTTCTTT. Protein product: CASSVALDTEAFF. The entire variable domain, with the rest obtained from reference TRBV9 and TRBJ1-1, is as follows: DSGVTQTPKHLITATGQRVTLRCSPRSGDLSVYWYQQSLDQGLQFLIQYYNGEERAKGNILERFSAQQFPDLHSELNLSSLELGDSALYFCASSVALDTEAFFGQGTRLTVV.

With regard to this clone: One junction end disagrees with the germline gene, perhaps due to a read error. The V call is TRBV27, the J call TRBJ2-7, with a possible D match to TRBD2 (5 bases). The germline CDR1 and CDR2 sequences are MNHEY and SMNVEV (reference sequence). The CDR3 runs 13 residues. CDR3 bases: TGTGCCAGCAGTTTAGGGATATTGAGCGGACTCAGGTTC. It codes for CASSLGILSGLRF.

The genes are TRBV27 and TRBJ1-2; 7 bases are a match to TRBD1. Looked up from germline, CDR1 is MNHEY and CDR2 is SMNVEV (reference sequence). This CDR3 has 15 residues. J gave up 3 bases and V 9 bases, and 13 bases lay outside the gene matches. Written as DNA, the CDR3 is TGTGCCAGTCGCGGGACAGCTAAAAAATACTATGGCTACACCTTC. It specifies CASRGTAKKYYGYTF.

V usage is TRBV19 and J usage is TRBJ1-1; D perhaps matches TRBD1 (6 bases). Germline V gives CDR1 LNHDA, CDR2 SQIVND (reference sequence). Trimming shortened V by 4 bases and J by 0 bases, and 12 bases separated the two germline ends. This CDR3 spans 15 amino acids. CDR3 loop: CASSKGHPMNTEAFF. The CDR3 DNA follows: TGTGCCAGTAGTAAGGGACACCCCATGAACACTGAAGCTTTCTTT.

In its sample, this clone was seen a few times. The chain recombines TRBV7-8 with TRBJ2-7; D might be TRBD1 (5 bases). Germline lookup yields CDR1 SGHVS and CDR2 FQNEAQ. Trimming cost V 2 bases and J 3 bases, with 8 bases left between them. The CDR3 covers 13 residues. The CDR3 sequence is CASSLSRGYEQYF. Here the CDR3 DNA reads TGTGCCAGCAGCTTATCAAGGGGCTACGAGCAGTACTTC. The full variable domain, completed using reference TRBV7-8 and TRBJ2-7, is GAGVSQSPRYKVAKRGQDVALRCDPISGHVSLFWYQQALGQGPEFLTYFQNEAQLDKSGLPSDRFFAERPEGSVSTLKIQRTQQEDSAVYLCASSLSRGYEQYFGPGTRLTVT.

This clone was seen a few times. The rearrangement uses TRBV30 and TRBJ1-6, with D possibly matching TRBD1 (6 bases). The CDR3 length is 14 residues. V was pared by 3 bases and J by 8 bases, with 14 bases between. Germline V gene lookup returns CDR1 GTSNPN and CDR2 SVGIG (reference sequence). CDR3 in amino acids: CAWSAKQGDSPLHF. The CDR3 nucleotides are TGTGCCTGGAGCGCCAAACAGGGTGATTCACCCCTCCACTTT.

This sequence joins TRBV19 and TRBJ2-3; 8 bases align to TRBD2. V dropped 2 bases and J dropped 2; count of bases not matched to a gene: 3. Germline lookup yields CDR1 LNHDA and CDR2 SQIVND (reference sequence). The CDR3 sequence is 15 residues long. CDR3 in DNA: TGTGCCAGTAGTATAAAAGCGGGGGCCACAGATACGCAGTATTTT. It is translated as CASSIKAGATDTQYF.

The gene calls are TRBV5-1 and TRBJ2-1, with D unclear. This CDR3 spans 11 amino acids. V was cut by 2 bases and J by 7 bases, with 4 bases left in between. Germline V gene lookup returns CDR1 SGHRS and CDR2 YFSETQ. The CDR3 loop reads CASSLANEQFF. CDR3 nucleotide sequence: TGCGCCAGCAGCTTAGCGAATGAGCAGTTCTTC.

There are a few counts of this clone. The CDR3 loop reads CASSIGQGATGEQFF. Here the CDR3 DNA reads TGTGCCAGCAGCATTGGACAGGGGGCTACCGGTGAGCAGTTCTTC. The J gene is TRBJ2-1, the V gene TRBV7-9, with 11 bases identical to TRBD1. Germline CDR1 and CDR2: SEHNR and FQNEAQ (reference sequence). The CDR3 is 15 residues long. V gave up 5 bases and J gave up 9 bases; unmatched junction bases: 9. Together with reference TRBV7-9 and TRBJ2-1, the CDR3 gives the full variable domain: DTGVSQNPRHKITKRGQNVTFRCDPISEHNRLYWYRQTLGQGPEFLTYFQNEAQLEKSRLLSDRFSAERPKGSFSTLEIQRTEQGDSAMYLCASSIGQGATGEQFFGPGTRLTVL.